This TCR beta chain was identified in a study of blood T cell repertoires in COVID-19. Across the whole study: Some COVID-19 samples were acute and others convalescent; all came from the United States, Italy and Spain.

Clones were sequenced by immunoSEQ multiplex PCR, and TCRdb holds only the in-frame ones, with some missing. The sample has 90,000 to 120,000 clones, about four fifths seen once; the top ten hold roughly 29%. Germline-derived CDR1 and CDR2 are SGDLS and YYNGEE. This CDR3 spans 14 amino acids. V was trimmed by 6 bases and J by 3 bases, leaving 12 bases between them. What was sequenced was peripheral blood. The sequence derives from a man aged 55-75 years with acute or convalescent COVID-19. The chain links TRBV9 to TRBJ2-2; maybe TRBD2 (5 bases). The CDR3, as DNA: TGTGCCAGCACCCTTGAGGGTGACACCGGGGAGCTGTTTTTT. Its protein product is CASTLEGDTGELFF.